Shown below are 27 T cell receptor beta chains from a single sample sequenced in a study of blood T cell repertoires in COVID-19 (dated by TCRdb to about 2020). The library was produced with the immunoSEQ multiplex PCR assay. The clones in this table, taken by TCRdb from immuneACCESS, are in-frame only. Not every clone is retained; where verified, under half of the shortfall comes from an unresolved V gene, and the cause of the rest is unknown. The sample table holds around 250,000 clones, of which around 86% were seen once. The ten largest clones represent approximately 1.8% of the sample. Material for sequencing was peripheral blood. Receptors were obtained from a man aged 25-40 years who had recovered from COVID-19.

This chain uses TRBV5-6 with TRBJ1-3; D is perhaps TRBD1 (6 bases). The CDR3 sequence is 14 residues long. Germline-derived CDR1 and CDR2 are SGHDT and YYEEEE. Trimming shortened V by 4 bases and J by 4 bases, and 12 bases separated the two germline ends. CDR3 coding DNA: TGTGCCAGCAGCCGTCCCGGGACAGGAAACACCATATATTTT. This sequence encodes CASSRPGTGNTIYF.

The genes are TRBV19 and TRBJ2-1; 7 nucleotides agree with TRBD2. From germline, CDR1 is LNHDA and CDR2 SQIVND (reference sequence). The CDR3 has 15 amino acids. J was trimmed by 3 bases and V by 5 bases; bases with no gene match: 7. The DNA for the CDR3 is TGTGCCAGTAGTGCCGGACTAGAAAGCTACAATGAGCAGTTCTTC. It specifies CASSAGLESYNEQFF.

The rearrangement uses TRBV5-1 and TRBJ2-7; possible D gene TRBD2, 6 bases. In germline, CDR1 is SGHRS, CDR2 YFSETQ. The CDR3 totals 14 residues. Trimming stripped 0 bases from V and 3 bases from J, with 10 bases between. This CDR3 reads CASSLEAGSYEQYF. In DNA, the CDR3 is TGCGCCAGCAGCTTGGAGGCGGGGAGCTACGAGCAGTACTTC. The whole variable domain, filled in from reference TRBV5-1 and TRBJ2-7, reads KAGVTQTPRYLIKTRGQQVTLSCSPISGHRSVSWYQQTPGQGLQFLFEYFSETQRNKGNFPGRFSGRQFSNSRSEMNVSTLELGDSALYLCASSLEAGSYEQYFGPGTRLTVT.

The chain combines TRBV19 with TRBJ2-3; perhaps TRBD1 as D (5 bases). CDR3 length: 14 residues. The ends were cut back, 3 bases at V and 2 bases at J, with 9 bases in the middle. From germline, CDR1 is LNHDA and CDR2 SQIVND (reference sequence). The CDR3, as DNA: TGTGCCAGTAGTATTCCCAGGGTCACAGATACGCAGTATTTT. Protein: CASSIPRVTDTQYF.

In the case of this clone: This CDR3 is also generated by other DNA sequences in the sample. This chain joins TRBV10-3 and TRBJ1-1; D gene uncertain. The germline gives CDR1 ENHRY, CDR2 SYGVKD. Trimming left V 2 bases short and J 0 bases short, with 7 bases between. The CDR3 has 14 residues. The CDR3 spells CAISEAQLNTEAFF. CDR3 bases: TGTGCCATCAGTGAGGCACAGCTGAACACTGAAGCTTTCTTT.

The CDR3 DNA follows: TGTGCCAGCAGCCCCCAGACGGGACAGGGGGCCTACGAGCAGTACTTC. Translating it yields CASSPQTGQGAYEQYF. The chain has TRBV7-3 and TRBJ2-7; 11 bases are a match to TRBD1. Trimming removed 5 bases from V and 2 bases from J; junction bases left unmatched: 8. CDR3 length equals 16 residues. Germline-derived CDR1 and CDR2 are SGHTA and FQGTGA.

The chain combines TRBV18 with TRBJ2-1; tentative D call: TRBD2 (5 bases). This CDR3 has 15 amino acids. Germline CDR1 reads KGHSH; CDR2 reads LQKENI. Trimming took 3 bases from V and 9 from J, leaving 18 bases between them. The DNA for the CDR3 is TGTGCCAGCTCACCTCAAGGAATCCGGGAAGGTGAGCAGTTCTTC. Translation: CASSPQGIREGEQFF.

V usage is TRBV6-5 and J usage is TRBJ1-6, with D perhaps matching TRBD1 (5 bases). This CDR3 spans 15 amino acids. The V gene lost 1 base and the J gene lost 10 bases, with 14 bases spanning the gap. Germline CDR1 is MNHEY and CDR2 is SVGAGI. CDR3 protein: CASSYWAARGSPLHF. CDR3 DNA sequence: TGTGCCAGCAGTTACTGGGCCGCGCGGGGCTCACCCCTCCACTTT.

The chain combines TRBV5-4 with TRBJ2-3, with TRBD2 matching over 13 bases. In germline, CDR1 is SGHNT, CDR2 YYREEE (reference sequence). The CDR3 is made up of 16 amino acids. Trimming removed 4 bases from V and 5 bases from J; junction bases left unmatched: 7. The CDR3 spells CASSPWTSGGVDTQYF. Written as DNA, the CDR3 is TGTGCCAGCAGCCCCTGGACTAGCGGGGGCGTAGATACGCAGTATTTT.

With regard to this clone: Different DNA sequences within this sample yield the same CDR3. The chain is built from TRBV11-2 and TRBJ2-6; TRBD2 aligns across 8 bases. The V gene end was trimmed by 8 bases and the J gene end by 0 bases; junction bases not matched to a gene: 3. Germline V lookup: CDR1 SGHAT, CDR2 FQNNGV. CDR3 size: 15 residues. In DNA form, the CDR3 reads TGTGCCAGCGGGCGGGGGGCCTCTGGGGCCAACGTCCTGACTTTC. Translating it yields CASGRGASGANVLTF.

The chain combines TRBV7-3 with TRBJ1-1, with unresolved D. With 1 base removed from V and 1 base from J, the gap between germline ends came to 13 bases. The germline V gene encodes CDR1 SGHTA and CDR2 FQGTGA. CDR3 length equals 16 residues. The CDR3: CASSLNAGEGNTEAFF. The CDR3 DNA follows: TGTGCCAGCAGCTTAAATGCCGGGGAGGGGAACACTGAAGCTTTCTTT.

In DNA form, the CDR3 reads TGTGCCAGCAGTTACGGGACAGGGGGCACAGATACGCAGTATTTT. Its protein product is CASSYGTGGTDTQYF. V gene TRBV6-2 or TRBV6-3 combines with J gene TRBJ2-3; 10 positions match TRBD1. Germline CDR1 is MNHEY and CDR2 is SVGEGT. V shed 2 bases, J shed 1 base, and the junction held 0 bases outside the gene matches. This CDR3 is built from 15 residues.

The chain couples TRBV10-3 to TRBJ1-2, with 7 bases aligning to TRBD1. The CDR3 runs to 15 residues. Per germline, CDR1 ENHRY and CDR2 SYGVKD. J was trimmed by 1 base and V by 4 bases; bases with no gene match: 6. The CDR3 spells CAISGGTEDNYGYTF. CDR3 bases: TGTGCCATCAGTGGTGGGACAGAAGATAACTATGGCTACACCTTC.

This rearrangement joins TRBV4-2 to TRBJ2-2; 7 bases fit TRBD2. This CDR3 region has 14 residues. With V trimmed by 4 bases and J by 7 bases, 6 bases remained unmatched. Looked up from germline, CDR1 is LGHNA and CDR2 is YNFKEQ. The CDR3 is CASSPTGGGGELFF. CDR3 DNA: TGTGCCAGCAGCCCTACGGGAGGTGGCGGGGAGCTGTTTTTT.

The chain combines TRBV11-2 with TRBJ2-7, with D maybe TRBD2 (5 bases). V gave up 6 bases and J gave up 7 bases, with 13 bases separating them. Germline V gene data show CDR1 as SGHAT and CDR2 as FQNNGV. CDR3 size: 12 residues. The CDR3: CASRPPGSEQYF. The DNA of the CDR3 is TGTGCCAGCAGGCCGCCGGGGTCGGAGCAGTACTTC.

V gene TRBV7-8 combines with J gene TRBJ2-3; D might be TRBD2 (7 bases). The V end was cut by 4 bases, the J end by 10 bases, with 18 bases between. The germline gives CDR1 SGHVS, CDR2 FQNEAQ. The CDR3 loop spans 14 amino acids. CDR3 amino acids: CASSSVGGLPPQYF. Here the CDR3 DNA reads TGTGCCAGCAGCTCCGTGGGGGGGCTCCCTCCGCAGTATTTT.

The gene calls are TRBV18 and TRBJ1-2; D may be TRBD1 (6 bases). The ends were cut back, 3 bases at V and 9 bases at J, with 11 bases in the middle. CDR1 and CDR2 from the germline V gene are KGHSH and LQKENI. CDR3 length: 12 amino acids. The CDR3 DNA reads TGTGCCAGCTCACCGGCAGGGGAGAGCTACACCTTC. This codes for CASSPAGESYTF.

The J gene is TRBJ2-7, the V gene TRBV10-3; 9 positions match TRBD1. The V segment lost 4 bases and the J segment 5 bases; nucleotides outside the gene matches: 0. The germline CDR1 and CDR2 sequences are ENHRY and SYGVKD. CDR3 length: 12 residues. The DNA for the CDR3 is TGTGCCATCAGTGGGGACAGGGACGAGCAGTACGTC. Amino acids: CAISGDRDEQYV.

The gene calls are TRBV19 and TRBJ2-2; 8 bases align to TRBD2. This CDR3 is built from 12 residues. Per the germline V gene, CDR1 is LNHDA and CDR2 is SQIVND (reference sequence). The CDR3 is CGAGANTGELFF. The CDR3, as DNA: TGTGGAGCGGGGGCGAACACCGGGGAGCTGTTTTTT.

This clone was observed a single time. Other DNA sequences in this sample translate to the same CDR3. This chain joins TRBV10-3 and TRBJ1-1, with D possibly TRBD1 on 5 matching bases. The CDR3 sequence is 14 residues long. Deletions cut 3 bases from V and 1 base from J, with 9 bases between. Germline V CDR1 and CDR2: ENHRY, SYGVKD. The CDR3 loop is CAISEGAGNTEAFF. For the CDR3, the DNA is TGTGCCATCAGTGAAGGGGCTGGGAACACTGAAGCTTTCTTT.

The chain employs TRBV5-1 and TRBJ2-7, with 10 positions matching TRBD1. Germline CDR1 is SGHRS and CDR2 is YFSETQ. The V and J ends lost 1 base and 2 bases, in that order; junction bases with no gene match: 12. The CDR3 has 18 residues. In DNA, the CDR3 is TGCGCCAGCAGCTTGTTGCGCGGGACAGGGGTATCTACCTACGAGCAGTACGTC. This sequence encodes CASSLLRGTGVSTYEQYV.

The rearrangement joins TRBV27 to TRBJ2-7; the D gene is possibly TRBD1 (6 bases). The V and J ends lost 2 bases and 1 base respectively, with 12 bases between them. This CDR3 contains 15 residues. Per the germline V gene, CDR1 is MNHEY and CDR2 is SMNVEV (reference sequence). The CDR3 loop reads CASSLGPGESYEQYF. The CDR3, as DNA: TGTGCCAGCAGTTTAGGGCCAGGGGAATCCTACGAGCAGTACTTC.

This chain links TRBV6-5 with TRBJ2-5; 7 positions agree with TRBD1. CDR3 length: 15 amino acids. The V and J ends lost 6 bases and 4 bases, in that order; junction bases with no gene match: 11. Germline lookup yields CDR1 MNHEY and CDR2 SVGAGI. The CDR3 loop reads CASSLNPGQRETQYF. Written as DNA, the CDR3 is TGTGCCAGCAGCCTCAACCCGGGACAGAGAGAGACCCAGTACTTC.

The CDR3 DNA is TGTGCCAGCAGTGAAGCAGCCGCATTAAACACTGAAGCTTTCTTT. Amino acids: CASSEAAALNTEAFF. This chain connects TRBV6-1 to TRBJ1-1, with D hard to call. Trimming pared 0 bases from V and 2 bases from J, leaving 10 bases between. CDR3 size: 15 residues. Germline loops: CDR1 MNHNS, CDR2 SASEGT.

The chain is built from TRBV6-6 and TRBJ2-1; unclear D gene. Per the germline V gene, CDR1 is MNHNY and CDR2 is SVGAGI (reference sequence). The ends were cut back, 2 bases at V and 5 bases at J, with 7 bases in the middle. CDR3 length: 13 amino acids. The DNA for the CDR3 is TGTGCCAGCAGTTACGGAGAAAACAATGAGCAGTTCTTC. Protein product: CASSYGENNEQFF.

V is TRBV6-5 and J is TRBJ1-5; D is ambiguous. V was clipped by 7 bases and J by 3 bases, with 10 bases between them. This CDR3 has 13 residues. Germline CDR1 MNHEY, CDR2 SVGAGI. CDR3 sequence reads: CASTQVYNQPQHF. CDR3 DNA sequence: TGTGCCAGCACCCAGGTGTACAATCAGCCCCAGCATTTT.

The chain carries TRBV4-1 and TRBJ1-2; a weak D match, TRBD1 (6 bases). The CDR3 runs 14 residues. Germline CDR1 reads MGHRA; CDR2 reads YSYEKL. Between the trimmed V and J ends, which lost 4 bases and 6 bases, there was a span of 15 bases. CDR3 DNA: TGCGCCAGCAGCCGACAGGTGGAGGTGAATGGCTACACCTTC. Protein: CASSRQVEVNGYTF.